Shown below are 8 T cell receptor beta chains from a single sample sequenced in a study of blood T cell repertoires in COVID-19. Libraries were prepared by immunoSEQ multiplex PCR; TCRdb keeps only in-frame clonotypes and omits some of them. The table lists about 150,000 clones, approximately 90% of them singletons. Sequenced input: peripheral blood. The receptors were gathered from a man aged 55 to 70 with active or convalescent COVID-19.

This clone has only one observation. The chain employs TRBV27 and TRBJ2-1; D ambiguous. The CDR3 has 10 residues. V was cut by 10 bases and J by 6 bases, with 7 bases left in between. CDR1 is MNHEY and CDR2 is SMNVEV in the germline V gene (reference sequence). In DNA form, the CDR3 reads TGTGCCACCGGAGCCAATGAGCAGTTCTTC. Translation: CATGANEQFF.

The J gene is TRBJ2-7, the V gene TRBV3-1 (or the pseudogene TRBV3-2); 12 bases are a match to TRBD2. J was trimmed by 0 bases and V by 4 bases; bases with no gene match: 22. CDR1 is LGHDT, CDR2 YNNKEL, per germline (reference sequence). The CDR3 has 22 amino acids. As DNA, the CDR3 is TGTGCCAGCAGCCTCCGCTCGCTCGGACTAGCGGGAAAAGGTCCATCCTCCTACGAGCAGTACTTC. Protein product: CASSLRSLGLAGKGPSSYEQYF.

The chain combines TRBV19 with TRBJ2-2, with D perhaps matching TRBD2 (6 bases). CDR3 size: 15 residues. Germline-derived CDR1 and CDR2 are LNHDA and SQIVND (reference sequence). Trimming cost V 4 bases and J 9 bases, with 18 bases left between them. The CDR3 is CASSTDLAPARELFF. The CDR3 DNA follows: TGTGCCAGTAGTACCGATCTAGCGCCTGCGAGGGAGCTGTTTTTT.

The chain couples TRBV15 to TRBJ2-5, with 9 positions matching TRBD1. V was pared by 5 bases and J by 4 bases, with 11 bases of the junction left unmatched. There are 16 residues in the CDR3. The germline V gene has CDR1 LNHNV and CDR2 YYDKDF (reference sequence). The DNA for the CDR3 is TGTGCCACCAGCGGAAGGACAGGGGTGATTGGAGAGACCCAGTACTTC. Encoded protein: CATSGRTGVIGETQYF.

The J gene is TRBJ2-7, the V gene TRBV7-8, with D perhaps matching TRBD2 (6 bases). V lost 2 bases and J lost 6, with 14 bases in between. CDR1 is SGHVS and CDR2 is FQNEAQ in the germline V gene. The CDR3 extends over 14 amino acids. CDR3 region: CASSLTGRASEQYF. The CDR3 DNA sequence: TGTGCCAGCAGCTTAACCGGGAGAGCATCCGAGCAGTACTTC.

The rearrangement joins TRBV5-1 to TRBJ1-1; D perhaps matches TRBD1 (5 bases). V shed 1 base and J shed 1 base, with 8 bases lying between them. CDR1 SGHRS and CDR2 YFSETQ come from the germline V gene. This CDR3 region has 14 residues. In DNA form, the CDR3 reads TGCGCCAGCAGCTTGTGGCAGGGGAACACTGAAGCTTTCTTT. Its protein is CASSLWQGNTEAFF.

The genes are TRBV24-1 and TRBJ1-3; D is possibly TRBD1 (5 bases). CDR1 and CDR2 from the germline V gene are KGHDR and SFDVKD. V lost 4 bases to trimming and J lost 0 bases, with 12 bases between them. The CDR3 consists of 16 residues. CDR3 region: CATSDGPGGSGNTIYF. The CDR3 DNA follows: TGTGCCACCAGTGACGGGCCCGGGGGCTCTGGAAACACCATATATTTT.

The CDR3 nucleotides are TGCGCCAGCAGCCAAGAAAGGGGGTCGACAGGGTTAGAGACCCAGTACTTC. Translated, it gives CASSQERGSTGLETQYF. The rearrangement joins TRBV4-1 to TRBJ2-5, with 7 bases matching TRBD1. The V gene's germline CDR1 is MGHRA and CDR2 YSYEKL. V lost 0 bases, J lost 4 bases, and 11 bases stayed unmatched. The CDR3 consists of 17 residues.